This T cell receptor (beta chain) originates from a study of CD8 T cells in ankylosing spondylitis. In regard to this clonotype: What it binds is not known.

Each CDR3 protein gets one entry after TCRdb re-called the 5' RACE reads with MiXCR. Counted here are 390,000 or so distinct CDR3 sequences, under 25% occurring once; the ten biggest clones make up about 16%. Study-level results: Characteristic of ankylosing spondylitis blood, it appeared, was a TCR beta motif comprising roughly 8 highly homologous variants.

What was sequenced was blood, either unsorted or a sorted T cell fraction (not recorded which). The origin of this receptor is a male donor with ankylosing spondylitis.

The CDR3, as DNA: TGTGCCAGTAGTATAGGAGCGCCTGGGGCCAACGTCCTGACTTTC. As protein: CASSIGAPGANVLTF. V and J are TRBV19 and TRBJ2-6; D ambiguous. Germline V gene sequence: CDR1 LNHDA, CDR2 SQIVND (reference sequence). There are 15 residues in the CDR3. V was cut by 1 base and J by 2 bases, with 6 bases left in between. Filled out from reference TRBV19 and TRBJ2-6, the complete variable domain reads DGGITQSPKYLFRKEGQNVTLSCEQNLNHDAMYWYRQDPGQGLRLIYYSQIVNDFQKGDIAEGYSVSREKKESFPLTVTSAQKNPTAFYLCASSIGAPGANVLTFGAGSRLTVL.